These T cell receptor beta chains were read from a single sample in a study of blood T cell repertoires in COVID-19. Some clones are missing from TCRdb's copy, which holds only in-frame ones; the method was immunoSEQ multiplex PCR. The sample lists roughly 150,000 clones, approximately 86% seen once, with around 2.5% in the top ten. The sample consisted of peripheral blood. The receptor source for this set is a woman aged 80 or over with COVID-19, enrolled during active disease. The CDR3 runs from the conserved cysteine through the conserved F or W. The D gene is left open where the match is weak. Only part of the rows carry a size: once, few, many, or a class if the clone is expanded.

v_call,clone_size,d_call,j_call,cdr3_length,cdr3_aa,cdr3_nt
TRBV4-3,many,NA,TRBJ2-1,14,CASSRASSYNEQFF,TGCGCCAGCAGCCGGGCGAGCTCCTACAATGAGCAGTTCTTC
TRBV6-1,NA,NA,TRBJ1-6,15,CASSERQGSVSPLHF,TGTGCCAGCAGTGAACGGCAAGGAAGCGTTTCACCCCTCCACTTT
TRBV7-9,NA,TRBD1,TRBJ1-5,17,CASSLDRGPLSNQPQHF,TGTGCCAGCAGCTTAGACAGGGGCCCGCTTAGCAATCAGCCCCAGCATTTT
TRBV29-1,NA,NA,TRBJ1-2,12,CSAGAYNYGYTF,TGCAGCGCAGGGGCTTATAACTATGGCTACACCTTC
TRBV24-1,NA,TRBD2,TRBJ2-7,13,CATSDPTSGRSGF,TGTGCCACCAGTGACCCAACTAGCGGGCGGTCCGGATTC
TRBV7-9,few,TRBD2,TRBJ2-1,12,CASSGSGTSKFF,TGTGCCAGCAGCGGGTCCGGGACTAGCAAGTTCTTC
TRBV28,NA,NA,TRBJ2-7,14,CASSFERVPYEQYF,TGTGCCAGCAGTTTCGAGCGGGTGCCCTACGAGCAGTACTTC
TRBV7-9,once,NA,TRBJ2-1,13,CASSAKTSNEQFF,TGTGCCAGCAGCGCGAAGACTAGCAATGAGCAGTTCTTC
TRBV3-1/TRBV3-2,once,NA,TRBJ2-7,14,CASSQSQQVYEQYF,TGTGCCAGCAGCCAGTCACAACAGGTCTACGAGCAGTACTTC
TRBV27,NA,TRBD2,TRBJ2-2,18,CASSARVPLAGDTGELFF,TGTGCCAGCAGTGCAAGGGTCCCTCTAGCGGGAGACACCGGGGAGCTGTTTTTT
TRBV7-3,NA,TRBD1,TRBJ2-5,15,CASSTGTGPGETQYF,TGTGCCAGCAGCACTGGGACAGGGCCGGGAGAGACCCAGTACTTC
TRBV24-1,once,NA,TRBJ1-4,16,CATSDPAGYGDEKLFF,TGTGCCACCAGTGATCCCGCGGGGTATGGCGATGAAAAACTGTTTTTT
TRBV4-3,NA,NA,TRBJ1-5,21,CASSQDAPRQTHEIRNQPQHF,TGCGCCAGCAGCCAAGATGCCCCGAGGCAGACCCATGAGATTAGGAATCAGCCCCAGCATTTT
TRBV27,few,TRBD1,TRBJ1-6,18,CASSLKVDRVNGNSPLHF,TGTGCCAGCAGTTTAAAGGTAGACAGGGTGAATGGGAATTCACCCCTCCACTTT
TRBV5-4,NA,TRBD2,TRBJ2-1,15,CASSLTGLAGSEQFF,TGTGCCAGCAGCTTGACGGGACTAGCGGGATCTGAGCAGTTCTTC
TRBV3-1/TRBV3-2,NA,NA,TRBJ2-2,15,CASTKGVGNTGELFF,TGTGCCAGCACGAAGGGGGTGGGTAACACCGGGGAGCTGTTTTTT
TRBV2,NA,TRBD2,TRBJ2-1,17,CASSRGSGGGSYNEQFF,TGTGCCAGCAGTAGGGGCAGCGGGGGAGGATCCTACAATGAGCAGTTCTTC
TRBV27,NA,NA,TRBJ2-7,15,CASSLGAARSQGQYF,TGTGCCAGCAGTTTAGGTGCCGCCAGGTCCCAGGGGCAGTACTTC
TRBV28,NA,TRBD2,TRBJ2-3,17,CASSLWTSGRGTDTQYF,TGTGCCAGCAGTTTATGGACTAGCGGGAGGGGCACAGATACGCAGTATTTT
TRBV4-1,NA,NA,TRBJ1-6,15,CASSQDVGQNSPLHF,TGCGCCAGCAGCCAAGATGTTGGACAGAATTCACCCCTCCACTTT
TRBV7-2,NA,NA,TRBJ2-7,13,CASGVRNHYEQYF,TGTGCCAGCGGTGTGAGGAACCACTACGAGCAGTACTTC
TRBV6-5,NA,NA,TRBJ1-1,14,CASSYADMNTEAFF,TGTGCCAGCAGTTACGCGGACATGAACACTGAAGCTTTCTTT
TRBV5-1,NA,TRBD2,TRBJ2-3,16,CASSLLAGENTDTQYF,TGCGCCAGCAGCTTACTAGCGGGAGAGAACACAGATACGCAGTATTTT
TRBV6-5,NA,TRBD1,TRBJ1-4,15,CASSRGGTGNEKLFF,TGTGCCAGCAGTCGTGGGGGGACAGGGAATGAAAAACTGTTTTTT
TRBV28,NA,TRBD1,TRBJ1-5,13,CASGGQGTRPQHF,TGTGCCAGCGGGGGACAGGGGACACGGCCCCAGCATTTT
TRBV6-5,NA,TRBD1,TRBJ1-1,13,CASSVRGYTEAFF,TGTGCCAGCTCAGTCAGGGGGTATACTGAAGCTTTCTTT
TRBV5-1,NA,TRBD2,TRBJ2-5,18,CASSLVRGVLAGQETQYF,TGCGCCAGCAGCCTGGTCCGAGGGGTACTAGCGGGCCAAGAGACCCAGTACTTC
TRBV11-2,few,NA,TRBJ2-7,14,CASSLGADTSVQYF,TGTGCCAGCAGCTTAGGAGCGGATACTAGTGTGCAGTACTTC
TRBV5-4,NA,NA,TRBJ2-3,15,CASSTAGHHTDTQYF,TGTGCCAGCAGCACAGCGGGACACCACACAGATACGCAGTATTTT
TRBV3-1/TRBV3-2,NA,NA,TRBJ2-1,12,CASSPLADEQFF,TGTGCCAGCAGCCCCTTAGCGGATGAGCAGTTCTTC
TRBV5-4,NA,TRBD2,TRBJ2-3,16,CASSLEASGRADTQYF,TGTGCCAGCAGCTTGGAAGCTAGCGGGAGGGCAGATACGCAGTATTTT
TRBV19,NA,TRBD2,TRBJ2-3,17,CASSIPLGLAVTDTQYF,TGTGCCAGTAGTATACCCCTGGGACTAGCGGTCACAGATACGCAGTATTTT
TRBV11-1,NA,TRBD1,TRBJ2-1,14,CASSLRGQGFEQFF,TGTGCCAGCAGCTTAAGGGGACAGGGCTTCGAGCAGTTCTTC
TRBV5-1,NA,NA,TRBJ1-2,14,CASSEGSAGDGYTF,TGCGCCAGCAGCGAGGGATCGGCGGGGGATGGCTACACCTTC
TRBV29-1,NA,TRBD1,TRBJ2-1,13,CSVGGGRWDEQFF,TGCAGCGTTGGAGGGGGCCGCTGGGATGAGCAGTTCTTC
TRBV11-1,NA,TRBD1,TRBJ2-1,13,CASSLEGGHEQFF,TGTGCCAGCAGCTTGGAAGGGGGCCATGAGCAGTTCTTC
TRBV11-2,NA,TRBD1,TRBJ2-5,15,CASSLGPGQKETQYF,TGTGCCAGCAGCTTGGGGCCGGGACAGAAAGAGACCCAGTACTTC
TRBV5-4,NA,TRBD2,TRBJ2-2,16,CASSNPGLAGAGELFF,TGTGCCAGCAGTAATCCGGGACTAGCGGGAGCCGGGGAGCTGTTTTTT
TRBV5-1,NA,TRBD2,TRBJ2-1,15,CASSPLAGGDNEQFF,TGCGCCAGCAGCCCGTTAGCGGGAGGGGACAATGAGCAGTTCTTC
TRBV25-1,NA,TRBD1,TRBJ1-2,15,CASSEGQGDDYGYTF,TGTGCCAGCAGTGAGGGACAGGGAGACGACTATGGCTACACCTTC
TRBV6-5,NA,TRBD1,TRBJ1-3,15,CASSYSRGQGNTIYF,TGTGCCAGCAGTTACTCGCGGGGACAGGGAAACACCATATATTTT
TRBV6-5,NA,NA,TRBJ1-1,14,CASSYAQGSYEAFF,TGTGCCAGCAGTTACGCCCAGGGATCGTACGAAGCTTTCTTT
TRBV5-5,NA,NA,TRBJ2-7,15,CASSLDQGYSYEQYF,TGTGCCAGCAGCTTGGACCAGGGCTACTCCTACGAGCAGTACTTC
TRBV7-9,NA,TRBD2,TRBJ2-2,18,CASSPLGASGLRGGELFF,TGTGCCAGCAGCCCGTTAGGCGCTAGCGGTCTTAGAGGCGGGGAGCTGTTTTTT
TRBV13,NA,TRBD2,TRBJ2-1,16,CASSIAGLADYNEQFF,TGTGCCAGCAGCATCGCCGGACTAGCGGACTACAATGAGCAGTTCTTC
TRBV9,NA,TRBD1,TRBJ2-1,17,CASSEAPGTGGAGEQFF,TGTGCCAGCAGCGAGGCCCCCGGGACAGGGGGGGCGGGTGAGCAGTTCTTC
TRBV10-3,NA,TRBD1,TRBJ1-1,17,CAIRAGTGGFRQPEAFF,TGTGCCATCAGGGCCGGGACAGGGGGATTTCGGCAGCCTGAAGCTTTCTTT
TRBV6-5,NA,TRBD1,TRBJ1-2,14,CASSNIDRVAGYTF,TGTGCCAGCAGTAACATAGACAGGGTGGCTGGCTACACCTTC
TRBV3-1/TRBV3-2,NA,NA,TRBJ1-1,14,CASSQVHRGTEAFF,TGTGCCAGCAGCCAAGTACATAGGGGAACTGAAGCTTTCTTT
TRBV5-1,NA,NA,TRBJ1-1,13,CASSIQGNTEAFF,TGCGCCAGCAGCATACAGGGTAACACTGAAGCTTTCTTT
TRBV6-6,NA,TRBD2,TRBJ2-3,18,CASSHVLSGSTRTDTQYF,TGTGCCAGCAGTCATGTTCTTAGCGGGAGTACGCGCACAGATACGCAGTATTTT
TRBV28,once,NA,TRBJ2-7,16,CASSLRGGAGSYEQYF,TGTGCCAGCAGTTTGCGGGGCGGCGCGGGCTCCTACGAGCAGTACTTC
TRBV12-3/TRBV12-4,NA,NA,TRBJ2-1,13,CASSLVSGGEQFF,TGTGCCAGCAGTTTAGTAAGCGGCGGAGAGCAGTTCTTC
TRBV6-1,NA,NA,TRBJ1-2,15,CASSEGPQGVYGYTF,TGTGCCAGCAGTGAAGGACCCCAGGGCGTGTATGGCTACACCTTC
TRBV5-4,NA,TRBD2,TRBJ2-1,16,CASSYKAGGPNNEQFF,TGTGCCAGCAGCTACAAAGCGGGAGGGCCAAACAATGAGCAGTTCTTC
TRBV12-3/TRBV12-4,NA,TRBD1,TRBJ1-1,13,CASSLRDRGQAFF,TGTGCCAGCAGTTTAAGGGACAGGGGGCAAGCTTTCTTT
TRBV28,NA,NA,TRBJ1-3,16,CASSNGGATTGNTIYF,TGTGCCAGCAGCAACGGCGGGGCCACGACTGGAAACACCATATATTTT
TRBV5-6,NA,TRBD2,TRBJ2-7,14,CASSFSGSSYEQYF,TGTGCCAGCAGCTTCAGCGGGAGCTCCTACGAGCAGTACTTC
TRBV18,NA,NA,TRBJ2-1,15,CASSKTTGTYNEQFF,TGTGCCAGCTCCAAGACTACAGGGACCTACAATGAGCAGTTCTTC